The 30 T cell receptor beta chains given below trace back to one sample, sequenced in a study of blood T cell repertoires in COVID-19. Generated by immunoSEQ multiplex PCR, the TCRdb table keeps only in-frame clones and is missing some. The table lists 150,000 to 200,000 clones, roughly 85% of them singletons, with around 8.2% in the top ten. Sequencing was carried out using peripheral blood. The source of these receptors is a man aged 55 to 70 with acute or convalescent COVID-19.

DNA of the CDR3: TGCGCCAGCAGGGAGGGGACCCAACCCCGGCGCACTGAAGCTTTCTTT. Its protein product is CASREGTQPRRTEAFF. The chain links TRBV5-1 to TRBJ1-1, with D perhaps matching TRBD1 (5 bases). V was cut by 5 bases and J by 4 bases, with 21 bases left in between. The CDR3 is 16 amino acids. Per the germline V gene, CDR1 is SGHRS and CDR2 is YFSETQ.

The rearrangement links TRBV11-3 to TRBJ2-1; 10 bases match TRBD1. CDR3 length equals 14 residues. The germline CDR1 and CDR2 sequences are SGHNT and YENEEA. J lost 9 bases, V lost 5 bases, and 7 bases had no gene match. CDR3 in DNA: TGTGCCAGCAGCCGACAGGGGGCGGGTGTTGAGCAGTTCTTC. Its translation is CASSRQGAGVEQFF. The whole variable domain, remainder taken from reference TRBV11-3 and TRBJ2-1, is EAGVVQSPRYKIIEKKQPVAFWCNPISGHNTLYWYLQNLGQGPELLIRYENEEAVDDSQLPKDRFSAERLKGVDSTLKIQPAELGDSAVYLCASSRQGAGVEQFFGPGTRLTVL.

The CDR3 sequence is CASSVATGMNTEAFF. CDR3 bases: TGCGCCAGCAGCGTGGCGACAGGTATGAACACTGAAGCTTTCTTT. This chain links TRBV5-1 with TRBJ1-1, with a weak D call TRBD1 (6 bases). The CDR3 has 15 amino acids. The germline V gene has CDR1 SGHRS and CDR2 YFSETQ. Trimming left V 4 bases short and J 0 bases short, with 13 bases between.

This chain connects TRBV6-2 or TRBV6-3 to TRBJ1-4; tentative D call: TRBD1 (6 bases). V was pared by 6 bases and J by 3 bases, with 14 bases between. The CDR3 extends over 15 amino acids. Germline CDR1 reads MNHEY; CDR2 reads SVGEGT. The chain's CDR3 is CASSLRGLPNEKLFF. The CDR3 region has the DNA TGTGCCAGCAGCCTCAGGGGATTACCTAATGAAAAACTGTTTTTT.

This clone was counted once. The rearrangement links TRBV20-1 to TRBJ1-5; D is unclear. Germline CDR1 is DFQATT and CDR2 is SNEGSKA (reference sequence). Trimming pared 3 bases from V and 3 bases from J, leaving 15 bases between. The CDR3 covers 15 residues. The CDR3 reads CSASGRERYNQPQHF. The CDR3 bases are TGCAGTGCTAGTGGAAGGGAGAGATACAATCAGCCCCAGCATTTT.

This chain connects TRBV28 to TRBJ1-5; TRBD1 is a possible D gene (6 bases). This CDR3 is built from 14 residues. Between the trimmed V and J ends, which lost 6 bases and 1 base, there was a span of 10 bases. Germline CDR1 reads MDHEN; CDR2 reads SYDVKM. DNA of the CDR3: TGTGCCAGCAGAGGGGGAGGGAGCAATCAGCCCCAGCATTTT. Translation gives CASRGGGSNQPQHF.

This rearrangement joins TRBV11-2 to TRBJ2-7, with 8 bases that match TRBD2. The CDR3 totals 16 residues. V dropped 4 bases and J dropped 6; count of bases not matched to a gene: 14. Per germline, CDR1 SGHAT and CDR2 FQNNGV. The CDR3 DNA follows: TGTGCCAGCAGCTCCCTGCGGGGGGTGGATTCGGGCGAGCAGTACTTC. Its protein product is CASSSLRGVDSGEQYF.

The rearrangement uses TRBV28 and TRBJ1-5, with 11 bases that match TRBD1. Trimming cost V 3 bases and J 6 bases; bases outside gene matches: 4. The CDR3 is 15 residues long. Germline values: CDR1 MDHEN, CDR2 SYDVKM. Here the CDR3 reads CASSLGQGVGQPQHF. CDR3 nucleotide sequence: TGTGCCAGCAGTTTGGGACAGGGGGTAGGTCAGCCCCAGCATTTT.

This CDR3 is CASTSGTGAREQYF. For the CDR3, the DNA is TGTGCCAGCACCTCGGGGACAGGGGCCCGGGAGCAGTACTTC. This sequence joins TRBV7-2 and TRBJ2-7; 10 nucleotides align to TRBD1. CDR1 SGHTA and CDR2 FQGNSA come from the germline V gene. The ends lost 7 bases at V and 7 bases at J; junction bases unmatched: 10. CDR3 length: 14 residues. Complete variable domain (other parts from reference TRBV7-2 and TRBJ2-7): GAGVSQSPSNKVTEKGKDVELRCDPISGHTALYWYRQSLGQGLEFLIYFQGNSAPDKSGLPSDRFSAERTGGSVSTLTIQRTQQEDSAVYLCASTSGTGAREQYFGPGTRLTVT.

The CDR3 coding sequence is TGTGCCAGCAGTTCTAGCCGGGTGCAGTTCTTC. Its protein product is CASSSSRVQFF. V usage is TRBV12-3 or TRBV12-4 and J usage is TRBJ2-1; TRBD2 might be the D (5 bases). CDR3 length equals 11 residues. V was clipped by 4 bases and J by 12 bases, with 10 bases between them.

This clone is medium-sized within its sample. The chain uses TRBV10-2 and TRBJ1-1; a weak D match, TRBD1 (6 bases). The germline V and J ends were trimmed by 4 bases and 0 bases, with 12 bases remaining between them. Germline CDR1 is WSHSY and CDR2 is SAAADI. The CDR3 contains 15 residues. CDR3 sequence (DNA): TGCGCCAGCAGTGTCCCAGGGGCCCTGAACACTGAAGCTTTCTTT. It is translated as CASSVPGALNTEAFF.

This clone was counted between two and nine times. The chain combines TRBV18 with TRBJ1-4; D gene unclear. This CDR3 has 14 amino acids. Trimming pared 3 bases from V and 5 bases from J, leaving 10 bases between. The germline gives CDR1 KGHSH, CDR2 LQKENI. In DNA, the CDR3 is TGTGCCAGCTCACCCAGTGTCGTAAATGAAAAACTGTTTTTT. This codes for CASSPSVVNEKLFF.

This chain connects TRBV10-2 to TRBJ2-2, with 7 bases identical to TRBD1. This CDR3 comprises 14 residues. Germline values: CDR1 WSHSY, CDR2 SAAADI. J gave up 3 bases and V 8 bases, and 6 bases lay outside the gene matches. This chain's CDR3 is CASLRDSHTGELFF. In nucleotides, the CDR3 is TGCGCCAGCCTCCGGGACAGCCACACCGGGGAGCTGTTTTTT.

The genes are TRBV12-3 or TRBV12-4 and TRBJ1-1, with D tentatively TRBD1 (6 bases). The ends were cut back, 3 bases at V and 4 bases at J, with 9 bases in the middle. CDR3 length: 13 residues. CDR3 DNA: TGTGCCAGCAGTTTTGGCAGGGGCACTGAAGCTTTCTTT. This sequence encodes CASSFGRGTEAFF.

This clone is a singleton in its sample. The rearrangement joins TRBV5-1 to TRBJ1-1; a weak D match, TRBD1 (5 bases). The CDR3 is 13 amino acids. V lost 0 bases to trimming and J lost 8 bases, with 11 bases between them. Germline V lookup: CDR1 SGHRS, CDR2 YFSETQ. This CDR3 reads CASSLGSGLEAFF. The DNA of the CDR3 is TGCGCCAGCAGCTTGGGGTCAGGGCTGGAAGCTTTCTTT.

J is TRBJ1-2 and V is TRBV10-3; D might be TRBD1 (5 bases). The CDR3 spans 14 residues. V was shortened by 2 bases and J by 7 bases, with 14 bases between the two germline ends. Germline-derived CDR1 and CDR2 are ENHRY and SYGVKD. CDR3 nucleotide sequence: TGTGCCATCAGTGAGCCAGGGATAGGTTTTGGCTACACCTTC. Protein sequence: CAISEPGIGFGYTF.

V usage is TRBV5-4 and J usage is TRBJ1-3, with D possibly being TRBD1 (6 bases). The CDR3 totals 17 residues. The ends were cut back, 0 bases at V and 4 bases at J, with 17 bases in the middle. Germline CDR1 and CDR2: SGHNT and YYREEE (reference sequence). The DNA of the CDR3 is TGTGCCAGCAGCTTGGCCGGGCGGACAGACTTGGGAAACACCATATATTTT. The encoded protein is CASSLAGRTDLGNTIYF.

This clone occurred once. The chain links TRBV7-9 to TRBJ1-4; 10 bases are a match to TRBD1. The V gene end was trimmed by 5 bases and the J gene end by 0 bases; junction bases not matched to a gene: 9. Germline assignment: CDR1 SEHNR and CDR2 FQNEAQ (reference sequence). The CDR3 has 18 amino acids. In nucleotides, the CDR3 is TGTGCCAGCAGCCGCACGACAGGGGGCTCAGCAACTAATGAAAAACTGTTTTTT. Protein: CASSRTTGGSATNEKLFF.

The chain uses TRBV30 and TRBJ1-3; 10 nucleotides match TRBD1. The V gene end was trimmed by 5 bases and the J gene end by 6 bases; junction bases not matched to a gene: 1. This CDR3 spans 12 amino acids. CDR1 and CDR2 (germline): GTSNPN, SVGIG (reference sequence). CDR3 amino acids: CAWGQGENTIYF. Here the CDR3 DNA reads TGTGCCTGGGGACAGGGGGAAAACACCATATATTTT.

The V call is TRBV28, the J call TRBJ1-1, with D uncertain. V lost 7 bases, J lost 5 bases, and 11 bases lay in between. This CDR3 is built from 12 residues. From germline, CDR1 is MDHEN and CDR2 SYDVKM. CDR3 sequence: CASTEVGTEAFF. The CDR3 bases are TGTGCCAGCACTGAGGTGGGTACTGAAGCTTTCTTT.

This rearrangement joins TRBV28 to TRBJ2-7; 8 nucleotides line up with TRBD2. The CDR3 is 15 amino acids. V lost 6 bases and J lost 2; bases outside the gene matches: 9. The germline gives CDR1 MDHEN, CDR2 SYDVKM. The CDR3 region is CASRYSGGKAYEQYF. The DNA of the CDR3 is TGTGCCAGCAGATACTCGGGGGGGAAGGCCTACGAGCAGTACTTC.

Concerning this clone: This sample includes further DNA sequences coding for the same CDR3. This CDR3 reads CASSPGGDTQYF. The CDR3 bases are TGTGCCAGCTCACCGGGGGGAGATACGCAGTATTTT. The rearrangement links TRBV18 to TRBJ2-3; possibly TRBD2 for D (6 bases). Per germline, CDR1 KGHSH and CDR2 LQKENI. V was shortened by 3 bases and J by 5 bases, with 6 bases between the two germline ends. The CDR3 contains 12 residues.

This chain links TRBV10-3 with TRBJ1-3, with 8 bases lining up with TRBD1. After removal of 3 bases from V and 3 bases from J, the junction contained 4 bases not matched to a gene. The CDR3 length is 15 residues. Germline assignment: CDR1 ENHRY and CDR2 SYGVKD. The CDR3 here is CAISEDRGGGNTIYF. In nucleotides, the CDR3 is TGTGCCATCAGTGAAGACAGGGGTGGTGGAAACACCATATATTTT.

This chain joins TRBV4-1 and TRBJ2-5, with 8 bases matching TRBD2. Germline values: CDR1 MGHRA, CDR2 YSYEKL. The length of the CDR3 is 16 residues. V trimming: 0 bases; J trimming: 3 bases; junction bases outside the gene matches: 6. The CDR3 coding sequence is TGCGCCAGCAGCCAAGATTACGGACTAGCTAAAGAGACCCAGTACTTC. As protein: CASSQDYGLAKETQYF.

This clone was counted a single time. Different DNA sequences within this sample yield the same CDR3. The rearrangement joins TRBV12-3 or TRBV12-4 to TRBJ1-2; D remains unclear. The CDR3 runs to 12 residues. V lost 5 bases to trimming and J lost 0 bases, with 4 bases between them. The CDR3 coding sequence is TGTGCCAGCAGTCCCGCTAACTATGGCTACACCTTC. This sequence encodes CASSPANYGYTF.

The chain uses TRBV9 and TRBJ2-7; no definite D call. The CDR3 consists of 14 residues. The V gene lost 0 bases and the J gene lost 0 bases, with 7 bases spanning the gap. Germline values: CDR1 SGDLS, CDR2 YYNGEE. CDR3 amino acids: CASSVAQASYEQYF. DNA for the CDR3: TGTGCCAGCAGCGTAGCCCAGGCCTCCTACGAGCAGTACTTC.

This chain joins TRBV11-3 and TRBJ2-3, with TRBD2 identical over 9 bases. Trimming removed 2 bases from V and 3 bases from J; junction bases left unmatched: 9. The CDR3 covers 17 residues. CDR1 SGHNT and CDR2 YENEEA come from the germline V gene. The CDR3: CASSLRLAGGPTDTQYF. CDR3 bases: TGTGCCAGCAGCTTACGGTTGGCGGGAGGGCCGACAGATACGCAGTATTTT.

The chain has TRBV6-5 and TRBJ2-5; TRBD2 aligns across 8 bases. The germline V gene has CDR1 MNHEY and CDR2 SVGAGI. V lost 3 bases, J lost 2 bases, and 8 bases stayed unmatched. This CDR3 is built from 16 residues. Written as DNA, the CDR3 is TGTGCCAGCAGTTATTCCGAGCGGGAGCGACAAGAGACCCAGTACTTC. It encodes CASSYSERERQETQYF.

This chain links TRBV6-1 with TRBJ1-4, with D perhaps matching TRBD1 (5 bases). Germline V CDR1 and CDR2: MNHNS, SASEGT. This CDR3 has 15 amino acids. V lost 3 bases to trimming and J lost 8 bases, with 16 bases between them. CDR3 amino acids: CASSDDRAEIEKLFF. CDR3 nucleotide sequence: TGTGCCAGCAGTGACGACAGAGCAGAGATCGAAAAACTGTTTTTT.

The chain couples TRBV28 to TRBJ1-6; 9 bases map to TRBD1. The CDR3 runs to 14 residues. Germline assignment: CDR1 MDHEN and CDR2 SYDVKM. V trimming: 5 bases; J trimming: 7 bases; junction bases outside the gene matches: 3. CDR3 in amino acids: CASSEGQGNSPLHF. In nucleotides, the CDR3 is TGTGCCAGCAGTGAGGGACAGGGAAATTCACCCCTCCACTTT.